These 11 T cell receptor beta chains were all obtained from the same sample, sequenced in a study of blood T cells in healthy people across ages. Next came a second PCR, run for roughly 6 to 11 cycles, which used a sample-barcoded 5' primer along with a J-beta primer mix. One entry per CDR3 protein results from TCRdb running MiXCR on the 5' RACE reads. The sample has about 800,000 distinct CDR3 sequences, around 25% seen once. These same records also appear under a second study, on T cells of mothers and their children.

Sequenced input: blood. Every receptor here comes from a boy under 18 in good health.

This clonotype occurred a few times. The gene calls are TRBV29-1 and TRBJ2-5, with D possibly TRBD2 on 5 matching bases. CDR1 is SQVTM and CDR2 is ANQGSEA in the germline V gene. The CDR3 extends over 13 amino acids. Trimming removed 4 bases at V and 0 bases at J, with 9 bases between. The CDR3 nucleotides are TGCAGCGTTGGAGGGCCAGACCAAGAGACCCAGTACTTC. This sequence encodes CSVGGPDQETQYF.

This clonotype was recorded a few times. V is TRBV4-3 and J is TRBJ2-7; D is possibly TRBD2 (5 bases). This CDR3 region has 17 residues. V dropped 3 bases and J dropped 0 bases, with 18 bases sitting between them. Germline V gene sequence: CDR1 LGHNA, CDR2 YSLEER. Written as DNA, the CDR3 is TGCGCCAGCAGCCAGGAAAATTTAGGAGGAAGCTCCTACGAGCAGTACTTC. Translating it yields CASSQENLGGSSYEQYF.

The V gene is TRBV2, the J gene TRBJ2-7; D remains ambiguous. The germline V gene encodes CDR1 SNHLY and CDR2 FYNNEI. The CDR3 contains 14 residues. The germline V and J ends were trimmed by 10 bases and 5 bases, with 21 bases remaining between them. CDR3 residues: CATASPGTDNEQYF. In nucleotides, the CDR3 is TGTGCCACCGCTAGTCCCGGAACAGATAACGAGCAGTACTTC.

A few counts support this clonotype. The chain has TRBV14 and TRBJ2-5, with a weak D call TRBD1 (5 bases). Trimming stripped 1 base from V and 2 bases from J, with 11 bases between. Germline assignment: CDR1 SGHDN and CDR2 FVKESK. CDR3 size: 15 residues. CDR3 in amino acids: CASSQGRREQETQYF. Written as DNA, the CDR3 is TGTGCCAGCAGCCAAGGTCGCAGGGAACAAGAGACCCAGTACTTC.

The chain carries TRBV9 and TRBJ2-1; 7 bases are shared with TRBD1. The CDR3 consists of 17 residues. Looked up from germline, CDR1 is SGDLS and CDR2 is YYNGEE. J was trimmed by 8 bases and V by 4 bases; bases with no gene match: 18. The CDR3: CASSPVLTGPPEDEQFF. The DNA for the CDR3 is TGTGCCAGCAGCCCCGTACTGACAGGGCCCCCGGAGGATGAGCAGTTCTTC.

The CDR3 DNA reads TGCGCCAGCAGCCAAGATCATTATTTGGGACTAGCCCCTGTCCCTGGGGCCAACGTCCTGACTTTC. It encodes CASSQDHYLGLAPVPGANVLTF. This chain connects TRBV4-3 to TRBJ2-6, with 9 positions matching TRBD2. CDR3 length equals 22 residues. The germline gives CDR1 LGHNA, CDR2 YSLEER. The V segment lost 0 bases and the J segment 2 bases; nucleotides outside the gene matches: 17.

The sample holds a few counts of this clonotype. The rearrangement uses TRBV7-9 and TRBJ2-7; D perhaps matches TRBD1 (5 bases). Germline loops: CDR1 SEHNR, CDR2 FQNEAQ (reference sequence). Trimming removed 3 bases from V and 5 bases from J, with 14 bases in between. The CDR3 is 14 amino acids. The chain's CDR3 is CASSFSRVEDEQYF. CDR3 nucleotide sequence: TGTGCCAGCAGCTTTTCCAGGGTAGAGGACGAGCAGTACTTC.

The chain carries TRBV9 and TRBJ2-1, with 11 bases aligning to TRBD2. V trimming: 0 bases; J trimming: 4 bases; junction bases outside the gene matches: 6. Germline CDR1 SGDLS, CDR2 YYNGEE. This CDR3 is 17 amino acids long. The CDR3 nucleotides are TGTGCCAGCAGCGTAGGACTAGCGGGGACCCTTTACAATGAGCAGTTCTTC. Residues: CASSVGLAGTLYNEQFF. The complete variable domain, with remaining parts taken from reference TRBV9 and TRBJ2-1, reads DSGVTQTPKHLITATGQRVTLRCSPRSGDLSVYWYQQSLDQGLQFLIQYYNGEERAKGNILERFSAQQFPDLHSELNLSSLELGDSALYFCASSVGLAGTLYNEQFFGPGTRLTVL.

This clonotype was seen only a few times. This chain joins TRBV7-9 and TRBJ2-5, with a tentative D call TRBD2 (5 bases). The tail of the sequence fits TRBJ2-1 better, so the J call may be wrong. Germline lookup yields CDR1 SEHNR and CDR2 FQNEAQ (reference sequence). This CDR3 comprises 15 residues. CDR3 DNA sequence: TGTGCCAGCAGCTCCCCGGGAACTTCGGGCAATGAGCAGTTCTTC. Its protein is CASSSPGTSGNEQFF.

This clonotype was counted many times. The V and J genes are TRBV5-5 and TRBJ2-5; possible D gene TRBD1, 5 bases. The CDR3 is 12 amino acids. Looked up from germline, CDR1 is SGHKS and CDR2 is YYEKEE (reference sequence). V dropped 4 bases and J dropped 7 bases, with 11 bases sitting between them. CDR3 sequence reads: CASSDAQGTQYF. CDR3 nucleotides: TGTGCCAGCAGCGACGCCCAGGGGACCCAGTACTTC.

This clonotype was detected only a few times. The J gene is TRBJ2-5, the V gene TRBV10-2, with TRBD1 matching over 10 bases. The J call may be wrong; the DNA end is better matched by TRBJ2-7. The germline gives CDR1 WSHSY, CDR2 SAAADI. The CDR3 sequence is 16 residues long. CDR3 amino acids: CASNGSDRGTSYEQYF. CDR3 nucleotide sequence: TGCGCCAGCAATGGGTCGGACAGGGGGACATCCTACGAGCAGTACTTC.